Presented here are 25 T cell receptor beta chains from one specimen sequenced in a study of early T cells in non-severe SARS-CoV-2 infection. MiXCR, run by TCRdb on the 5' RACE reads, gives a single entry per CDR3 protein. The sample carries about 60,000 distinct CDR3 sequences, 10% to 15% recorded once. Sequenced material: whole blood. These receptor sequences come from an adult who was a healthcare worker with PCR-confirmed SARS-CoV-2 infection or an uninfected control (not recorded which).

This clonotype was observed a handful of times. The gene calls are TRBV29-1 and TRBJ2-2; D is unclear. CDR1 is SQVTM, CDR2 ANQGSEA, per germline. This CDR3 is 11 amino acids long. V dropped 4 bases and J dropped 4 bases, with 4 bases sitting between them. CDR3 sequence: CSVGSTGELFF. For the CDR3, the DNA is TGCAGCGTTGGTAGCACCGGGGAGCTGTTTTTT.

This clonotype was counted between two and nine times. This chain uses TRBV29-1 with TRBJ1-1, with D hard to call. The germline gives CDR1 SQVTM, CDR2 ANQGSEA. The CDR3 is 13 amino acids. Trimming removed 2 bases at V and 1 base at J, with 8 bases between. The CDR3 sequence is CSVEWSRNTEAFF. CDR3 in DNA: TGCAGCGTTGAATGGTCCAGGAACACTGAAGCTTTCTTT.

The CDR3 is CASSVSGGKAQYF. As DNA, the CDR3 is TGCGCCAGCAGCGTATCAGGGGGCAAGGCGCAGTATTTT. The V and J genes are TRBV5-1 and TRBJ2-3, with 8 bases fitting TRBD1. This CDR3 has 13 residues. J was trimmed by 10 bases and V by 4 bases; bases with no gene match: 8. Per the germline V gene, CDR1 is SGHRS and CDR2 is YFSETQ.

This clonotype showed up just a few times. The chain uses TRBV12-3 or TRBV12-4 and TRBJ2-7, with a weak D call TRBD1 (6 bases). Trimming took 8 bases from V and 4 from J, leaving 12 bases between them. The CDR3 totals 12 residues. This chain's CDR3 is CASAGALYEQYF. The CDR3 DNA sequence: TGTGCCAGCGCAGGGGCCCTTTACGAGCAGTACTTC.

The CDR3 DNA reads TGCAGTGCTAGAGATAGGCACAGCAATCAGCCCCAGCATTTT. Protein product: CSARDRHSNQPQHF. The J gene is TRBJ1-5, the V gene TRBV20-1, with D unresolved. Germline V gene sequence: CDR1 DFQATT, CDR2 SNEGSKA (reference sequence). The CDR3 is made up of 14 amino acids. The ends were cut back, 0 bases at V and 1 base at J, with 7 bases in the middle.

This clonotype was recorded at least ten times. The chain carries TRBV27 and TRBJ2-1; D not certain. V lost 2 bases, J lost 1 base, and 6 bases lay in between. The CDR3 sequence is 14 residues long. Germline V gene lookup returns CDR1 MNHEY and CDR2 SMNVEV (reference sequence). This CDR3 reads CASSLGRSYNEQFF. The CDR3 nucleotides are TGTGCCAGCAGTTTAGGTCGTTCCTACAATGAGCAGTTCTTC.

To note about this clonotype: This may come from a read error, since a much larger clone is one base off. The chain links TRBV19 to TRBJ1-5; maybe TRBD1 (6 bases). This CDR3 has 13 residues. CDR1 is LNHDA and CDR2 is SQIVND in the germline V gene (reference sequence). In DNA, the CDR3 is TGTGCCAGTTGGCAGGGGCTCAATCAGCCCCGGCATTTT. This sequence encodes CASWQGLNQPRHF.

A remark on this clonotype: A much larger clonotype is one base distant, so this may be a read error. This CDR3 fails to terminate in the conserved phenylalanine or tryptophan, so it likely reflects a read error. The CDR3 here is CASSLDPVYNEQFS. CDR3 bases: TGTGCCAGCAGCTTAGACCCCGTTTACAATGAGCAGTTCTCC. The V gene is TRBV7-8, the J gene TRBJ2-1; the D is unclear. Germline V gene sequence: CDR1 SGHVS, CDR2 FQNEAQ. V gave up 1 base and J gave up 4 bases, with 8 bases separating them. The CDR3 contains 14 residues.

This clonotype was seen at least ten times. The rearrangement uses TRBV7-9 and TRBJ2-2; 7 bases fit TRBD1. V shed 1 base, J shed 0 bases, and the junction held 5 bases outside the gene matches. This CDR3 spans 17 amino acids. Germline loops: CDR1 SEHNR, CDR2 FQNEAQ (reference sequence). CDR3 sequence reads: CASSLGTTGSNTGELFF. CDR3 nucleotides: TGTGCCAGCAGCTTAGGGACGACAGGGTCGAACACCGGGGAGCTGTTTTTT.

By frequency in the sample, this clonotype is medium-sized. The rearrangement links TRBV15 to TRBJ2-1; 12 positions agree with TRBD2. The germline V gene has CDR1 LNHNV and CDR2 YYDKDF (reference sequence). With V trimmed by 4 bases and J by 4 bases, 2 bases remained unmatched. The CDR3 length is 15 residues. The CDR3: CATSTTSGGYNEQFF. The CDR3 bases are TGTGCCACCAGCACGACTAGCGGGGGATACAATGAGCAGTTCTTC.

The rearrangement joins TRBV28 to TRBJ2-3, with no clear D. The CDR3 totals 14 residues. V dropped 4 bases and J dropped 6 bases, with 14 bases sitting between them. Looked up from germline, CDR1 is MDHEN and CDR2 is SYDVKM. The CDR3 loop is CASSSGRYSDTQYF. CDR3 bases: TGTGCCAGCAGTTCCGGCCGATATTCCGATACGCAGTATTTT.

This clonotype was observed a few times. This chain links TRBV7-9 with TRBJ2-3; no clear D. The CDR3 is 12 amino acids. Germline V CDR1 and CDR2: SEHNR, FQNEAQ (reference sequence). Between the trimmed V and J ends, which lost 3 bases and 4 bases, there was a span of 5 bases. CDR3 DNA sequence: TGTGCCAGCAGCTTTGGGTCAGATACGCAGTATTTT. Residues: CASSFGSDTQYF. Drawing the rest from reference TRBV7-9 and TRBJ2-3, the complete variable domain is DTGVSQNPRHKITKRGQNVTFRCDPISEHNRLYWYRQTLGQGPEFLTYFQNEAQLEKSRLLSDRFSAERPKGSFSTLEIQRTEQGDSAMYLCASSFGSDTQYFGPGTRLTVL.

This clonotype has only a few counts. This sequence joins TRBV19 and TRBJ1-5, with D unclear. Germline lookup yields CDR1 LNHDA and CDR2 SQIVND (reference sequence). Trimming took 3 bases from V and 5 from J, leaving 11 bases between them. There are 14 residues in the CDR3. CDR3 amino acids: CASSIEEAYQPQHF. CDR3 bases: TGTGCCAGTAGTATCGAGGAGGCTTATCAGCCCCAGCATTTT. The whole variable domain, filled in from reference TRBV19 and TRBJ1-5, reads DGGITQSPKYLFRKEGQNVTLSCEQNLNHDAMYWYRQDPGQGLRLIYYSQIVNDFQKGDIAEGYSVSREKKESFPLTVTSAQKNPTAFYLCASSIEEAYQPQHFGDGTRLSIL.

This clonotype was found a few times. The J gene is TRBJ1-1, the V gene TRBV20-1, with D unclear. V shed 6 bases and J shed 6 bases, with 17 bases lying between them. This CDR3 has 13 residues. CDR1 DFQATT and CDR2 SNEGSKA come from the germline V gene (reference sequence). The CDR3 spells CSAVRELGAEAFF. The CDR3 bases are TGCAGTGCCGTCCGAGAGTTAGGCGCTGAAGCTTTCTTT.

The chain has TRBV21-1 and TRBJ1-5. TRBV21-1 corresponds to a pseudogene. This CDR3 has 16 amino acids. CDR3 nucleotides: TGTGCCAGCAGCCCCTATATCAAGCATAGCAATCAGCCCCAGCATTTT. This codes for CASSPYIKHSNQPQHF.

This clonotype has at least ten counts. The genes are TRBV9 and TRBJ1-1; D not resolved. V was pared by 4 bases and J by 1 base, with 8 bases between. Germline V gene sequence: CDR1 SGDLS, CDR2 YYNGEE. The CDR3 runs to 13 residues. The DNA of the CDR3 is TGTGCCAGCAGCAACACTCCGAACACTGAAGCTTTCTTT. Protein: CASSNTPNTEAFF.

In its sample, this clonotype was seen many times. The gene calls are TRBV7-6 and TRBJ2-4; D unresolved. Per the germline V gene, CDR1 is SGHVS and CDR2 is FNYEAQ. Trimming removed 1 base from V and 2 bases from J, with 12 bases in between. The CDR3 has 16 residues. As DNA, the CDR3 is TGTGCCAGCAGCTTAGATCCTGGGCTCACCAAAAACATTCAGTACTTC. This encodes CASSLDPGLTKNIQYF. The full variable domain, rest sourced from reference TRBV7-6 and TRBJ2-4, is GAGVSQSPRYKVTKRGQDVALRCDPISGHVSLYWYRQALGQGPEFLTYFNYEAQQDKSGLPNDRFSAERPEGSISTLTIQRTEQRDSAMYRCASSLDPGLTKNIQYFGAGTRLSVL.

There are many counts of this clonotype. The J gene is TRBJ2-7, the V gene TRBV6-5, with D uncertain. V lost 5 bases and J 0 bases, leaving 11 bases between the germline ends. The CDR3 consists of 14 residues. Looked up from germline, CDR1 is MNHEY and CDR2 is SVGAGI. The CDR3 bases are TGTGCCAGCAGTGACAATAGCAACTCCTACGAGCAGTACTTC. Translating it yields CASSDNSNSYEQYF.

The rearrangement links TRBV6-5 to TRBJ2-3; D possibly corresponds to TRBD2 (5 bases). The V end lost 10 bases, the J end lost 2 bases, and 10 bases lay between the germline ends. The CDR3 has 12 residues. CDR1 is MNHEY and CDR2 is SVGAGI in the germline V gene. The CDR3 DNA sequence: TGTGCCACCCGGGGAACCACAGATACGCAGTATTTT. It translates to CATRGTTDTQYF.

CDR3 loop: CSASRWDGPYNEQFF. CDR3 coding DNA: TGCAGTGCTAGTCGATGGGACGGTCCCTACAATGAGCAGTTCTTC. V gene TRBV20-1 combines with J gene TRBJ2-1, with D perhaps matching TRBD1 or TRBD2 (5 bases each). The CDR3 runs 15 residues. V was pared by 3 bases and J by 2 bases, with 14 bases between. From germline, CDR1 is DFQATT and CDR2 SNEGSKA (reference sequence).

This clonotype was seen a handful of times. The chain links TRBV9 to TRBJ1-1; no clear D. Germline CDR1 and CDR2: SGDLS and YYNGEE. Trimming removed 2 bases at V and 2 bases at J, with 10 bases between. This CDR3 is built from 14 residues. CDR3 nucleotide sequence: TGTGCCAGCAGCGTTTTCGTTGGAAACACTGAAGCTTTCTTT. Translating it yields CASSVFVGNTEAFF. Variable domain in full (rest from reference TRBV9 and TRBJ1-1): DSGVTQTPKHLITATGQRVTLRCSPRSGDLSVYWYQQSLDQGLQFLIQYYNGEERAKGNILERFSAQQFPDLHSELNLSSLELGDSALYFCASSVFVGNTEAFFGQGTRLTVV.

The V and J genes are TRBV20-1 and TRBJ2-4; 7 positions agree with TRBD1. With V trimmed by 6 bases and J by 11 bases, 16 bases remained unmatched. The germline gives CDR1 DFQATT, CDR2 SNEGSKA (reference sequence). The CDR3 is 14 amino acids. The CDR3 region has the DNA TGCAGTGCCGTAGCCTTAGCAGGGGGTCTCGTTCAGTACTTC. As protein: CSAVALAGGLVQYF.

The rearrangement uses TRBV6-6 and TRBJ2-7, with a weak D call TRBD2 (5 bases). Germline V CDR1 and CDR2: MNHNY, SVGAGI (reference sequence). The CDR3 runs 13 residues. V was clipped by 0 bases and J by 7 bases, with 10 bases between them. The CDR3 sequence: CASSYSRAFEQYF. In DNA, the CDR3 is TGTGCCAGCAGTTACTCGAGGGCGTTTGAGCAGTACTTC.

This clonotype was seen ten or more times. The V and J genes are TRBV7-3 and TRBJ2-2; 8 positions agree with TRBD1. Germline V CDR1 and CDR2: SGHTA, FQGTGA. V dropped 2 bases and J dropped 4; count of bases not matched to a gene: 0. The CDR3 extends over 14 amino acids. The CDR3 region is CASSLGQGTGELFF. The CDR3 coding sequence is TGTGCCAGCAGCTTAGGACAGGGCACCGGGGAGCTGTTTTTT.

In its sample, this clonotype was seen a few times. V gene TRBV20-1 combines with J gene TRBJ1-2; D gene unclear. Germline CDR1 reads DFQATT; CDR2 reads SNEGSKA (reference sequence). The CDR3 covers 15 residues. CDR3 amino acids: CSGSSPSPRGYGYTF. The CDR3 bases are TGCAGCGGGAGTTCTCCTTCCCCTCGTGGCTATGGCTACACCTTC.